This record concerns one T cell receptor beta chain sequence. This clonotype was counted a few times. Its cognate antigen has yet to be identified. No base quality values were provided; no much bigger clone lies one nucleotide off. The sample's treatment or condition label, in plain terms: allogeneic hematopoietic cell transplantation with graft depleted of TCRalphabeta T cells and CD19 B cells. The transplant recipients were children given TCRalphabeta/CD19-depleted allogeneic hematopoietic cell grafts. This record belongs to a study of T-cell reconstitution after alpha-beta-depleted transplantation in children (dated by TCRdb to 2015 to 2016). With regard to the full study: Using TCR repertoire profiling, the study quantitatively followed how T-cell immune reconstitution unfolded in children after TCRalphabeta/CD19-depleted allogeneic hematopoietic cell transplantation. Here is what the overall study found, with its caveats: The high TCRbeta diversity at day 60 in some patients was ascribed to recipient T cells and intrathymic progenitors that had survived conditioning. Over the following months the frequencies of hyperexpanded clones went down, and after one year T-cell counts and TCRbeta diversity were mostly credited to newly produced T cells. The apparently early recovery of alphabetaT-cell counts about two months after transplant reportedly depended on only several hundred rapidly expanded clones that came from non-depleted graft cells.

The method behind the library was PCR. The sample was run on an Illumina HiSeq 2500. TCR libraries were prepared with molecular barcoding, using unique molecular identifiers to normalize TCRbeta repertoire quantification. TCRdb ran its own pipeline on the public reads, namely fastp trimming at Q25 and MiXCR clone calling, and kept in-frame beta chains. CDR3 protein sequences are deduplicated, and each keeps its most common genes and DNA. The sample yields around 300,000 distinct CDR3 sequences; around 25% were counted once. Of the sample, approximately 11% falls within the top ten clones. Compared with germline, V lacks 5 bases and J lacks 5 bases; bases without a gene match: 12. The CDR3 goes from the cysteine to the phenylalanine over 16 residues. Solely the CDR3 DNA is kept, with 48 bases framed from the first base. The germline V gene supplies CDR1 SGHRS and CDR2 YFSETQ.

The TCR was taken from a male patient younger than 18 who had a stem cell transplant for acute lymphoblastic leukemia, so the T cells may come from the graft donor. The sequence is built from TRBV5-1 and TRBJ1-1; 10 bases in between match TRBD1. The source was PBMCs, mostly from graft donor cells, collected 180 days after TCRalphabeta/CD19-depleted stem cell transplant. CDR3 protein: CASRLNRDRGGTEAFF. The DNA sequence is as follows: TGCGCCAGCAGACTTAACCGGGACAGGGGTGGGACTGAAGCTTTCTTT.